This TCR beta chain stems from a study of glioma-infiltrating T cells after dendritic cell vaccination. The PCR used 60 V beta and 13 J beta primers. Clones were read by immunoSEQ multiplex PCR, and TCRdb kept only the in-frame ones, dropping some. The sample lists roughly 100,000 clones, over 75% occurring once. Germline values: CDR1 SEHNR, CDR2 FQNEAQ (reference sequence). CDR3 length: 15 amino acids. V was clipped by 5 bases and J by 0 bases; unmatched bases: 3. The V gene is TRBV7-9, the J gene TRBJ2-1; 8 positions agree with TRBD1. The source material was blood, sampled before dendritic cell vaccination. This TCR was sampled from a human donor with glioblastoma. For the CDR3, the DNA is TGTGCCAGCAGCAAAACAGGGGGCTCCTACAATGAGCAGTTCTTC. Translating gives CASSKTGGSYNEQFF.